Listed here is a single T cell receptor beta chain. Its antigen is not known. The sample comes from a study of cytomegalovirus exposure and HLA in healthy donors. Study-wide points: Subsequent analysis of the approximately 120 validation repertoires found a tendency for first-cohort TCR clusters to co-occur.

This table comes from immunoSEQ multiplex PCR, and its TCRdb copy is limited to in-frame clones, with some not included. Of around 190,000 clones listed, around 86% are singletons. The V end was cut by 0 bases, the J end by 5 bases, with 13 bases between. Germline CDR1 reads LGHNA; CDR2 reads YNFKEQ. CDR3 length: 15 amino acids. The rearrangement links TRBV4-2 to TRBJ2-5; tentative D call: TRBD2 (6 bases). The sequence derives from a young man in good health and CMV-seropositive. Input material: PBMCs. CDR3 in amino acids: CASSQEQRVIETQYF. The CDR3 DNA follows: TGTGCCAGCAGCCAAGAGCAGCGGGTCATTGAGACCCAGTACTTC.